Given below is one T cell receptor (beta chain) in context. This entry is derived from a study of cytomegalovirus exposure and HLA in healthy donors. In the PCR, 60 Vbeta and 13 Jbeta primers were used. Some clones are missing from TCRdb's copy, which holds only in-frame ones; the method was immunoSEQ multiplex PCR. Altogether 95,000 to 100,000 clones are present, roughly 79% being singletons, with the ten largest covering 1.5% to 2%. The V and J ends lost 5 bases and 0 bases, in that order; junction bases with no gene match: 5. The CDR3 is made up of 16 amino acids. The germline CDR1 and CDR2 sequences are SGHTA and FQGNSA.

The chain couples TRBV7-2 to TRBJ2-2; 8 positions match TRBD1. Sequencing input: PBMCs. The TCR was taken from a woman aged 35 to 49 in good health and CMV-seronegative. The CDR3 loop reads CASSPPGQANTGELFF. CDR3 coding DNA: TGTGCCAGCAGCCCCCCGGGACAGGCGAACACCGGGGAGCTGTTTTTT.